This is a list of T cell receptor beta chains from one sample in a study of Tregs in tolerant kidney transplant recipients. Method: immunoSEQ multiplex PCR; TCRdb's copy keeps in-frame clones and lacks some. The repertoire has approximately 90,000 clones, approximately 94% of them found once; the top ten carry about 1.5%. The source material was CD4+ T cells from blood (PBMCs), sampled 12 months after the transplant. These receptors all stem from a human patient who received a combined kidney and bone marrow transplant. The graft donor may be the source of some T cells. Both conserved end residues are part of each CDR3. The D gene is left open where the match is weak. Size tells how often a clone was seen (once, few, many) or the class of an expanded clone, and some rows leave it out.

V gene: TRBV19; J gene: TRBJ2-7; clone size: -; D gene: TRBD2; CDR3 DNA: TGTGCCAGTAGAGCGGGACCGTCTACCTACGAGCAGTACTTC; CDR3 protein: CASRAGPSTYEQYF
V gene: TRBV11-3; J gene: TRBJ2-1; clone size: -; D gene: TRBD2; CDR3 DNA: TGTGCCAGCAGCTTAACCCCTGCTAGCGGAGGCGATGAGCAGTTCTTC; CDR3 protein: CASSLTPASGGDEQFF
V gene: TRBV5-6; J gene: TRBJ2-7; clone size: -; D gene: TRBD1; CDR3 DNA: TGTGCCAGCAGGGAGACAGGGGGGGCCTACGAGCAGTACTTC; CDR3 protein: CASRETGGAYEQYF
V gene: TRBV7-9; J gene: TRBJ1-2; clone size: -; D gene: TRBD1; CDR3 DNA: TGTGCCAGCAGCCCCATTGGACAGGGGGCGGTTGGCTACACCTTC; CDR3 protein: CASSPIGQGAVGYTF
V gene: TRBV5-1; J gene: TRBJ2-7; clone size: -; D gene: -; CDR3 DNA: TGCGCCAGCAGCCCAGACAACAGGGTAGGAACCTACGAGCAGTACTTC; CDR3 protein: CASSPDNRVGTYEQYF
V gene: TRBV5-1; J gene: TRBJ1-4; clone size: -; D gene: -; CDR3 DNA: TGCGCCAGCAGCTTGGGCACAGGGAATGAAAAACTGTTTTTT; CDR3 protein: CASSLGTGNEKLFF
V gene: TRBV7-2; J gene: TRBJ2-7; clone size: -; D gene: -; CDR3 DNA: TGTGCCAGCAGCTTAGTGAAGAGACAATTGTACGAGCAGTACTTC; CDR3 protein: CASSLVKRQLYEQYF
V gene: TRBV7-9; J gene: TRBJ2-7; clone size: once; D gene: TRBD1; CDR3 DNA: TGTGCCAGCAGCCCACGACAGGGGGGGTTCTACGAGCAGTACTTC; CDR3 protein: CASSPRQGGFYEQYF
V gene: TRBV5-1; J gene: TRBJ2-4; clone size: once; D gene: -; CDR3 DNA: TGCGCCAGCAGGACCAGGGGAGCCAAAAACATTCAGTACTTT; CDR3 protein: CASRTRGAKNIQYF
V gene: TRBV19; J gene: TRBJ2-7; clone size: -; D gene: -; CDR3 DNA: TGTGCCAGTAGTCCTAGGAGGTATTACGAGCAGTACTTC; CDR3 protein: CASSPRRYYEQYF
V gene: TRBV7-2; J gene: TRBJ1-4; clone size: -; D gene: -; CDR3 DNA: TGTGCCAGCAGCTTAATGCGGGGGGATGAAAAACTGTTTTTT; CDR3 protein: CASSLMRGDEKLFF
V gene: TRBV15; J gene: TRBJ1-2; clone size: -; D gene: -; CDR3 DNA: TGTGCCACCAGCAGAGATAAATCTAACTATGGCTACACCTTC; CDR3 protein: CATSRDKSNYGYTF
V gene: TRBV28; J gene: TRBJ2-7; clone size: -; D gene: -; CDR3 DNA: TGTGCCAGCACCGCCAAGGGGGTAAGCTCCTACGAGCAGTACTTC; CDR3 protein: CASTAKGVSSYEQYF
V gene: TRBV12-2; J gene: TRBJ2-7; clone size: -; D gene: -; CDR3 DNA: TGTGCAAGTCGCTTAAAGTTCCTCGAACCGGTAGGGACAGACTTCTACGAGCAGTACTTC; CDR3 protein: CASRLKFLEPVGTDFYEQYF
V gene: TRBV18; J gene: TRBJ2-1; clone size: -; D gene: TRBD2; CDR3 DNA: TGTGCCAGCTCAACAGGGACTAGCGGGGGCTACAATGAGCAGTTCTTC; CDR3 protein: CASSTGTSGGYNEQFF
V gene: TRBV19; J gene: TRBJ1-5; clone size: -; D gene: -; CDR3 DNA: TGTGCCAGTAGTATTGATGGAGGTGAGGGCAATCAGCCCCAGCATTTT; CDR3 protein: CASSIDGGEGNQPQHF
V gene: TRBV7-6; J gene: TRBJ2-1; clone size: -; D gene: TRBD2; CDR3 DNA: TGTGCCAGCAGCCTAGGGACTAACAAGTACAATGAGCAGTTCTTC; CDR3 protein: CASSLGTNKYNEQFF
V gene: TRBV7-8; J gene: TRBJ1-4; clone size: -; D gene: TRBD1; CDR3 DNA: TGTGCCAGCAGCCCAAGACAGGGGGCGGGTGAAAAACTGTTTTTT; CDR3 protein: CASSPRQGAGEKLFF
V gene: TRBV7-9; J gene: TRBJ2-5; clone size: -; D gene: TRBD1; CDR3 DNA: TGTGCCAGCAGCCTTACCGGGACAGTAGAGACCCAGTACTTC; CDR3 protein: CASSLTGTVETQYF
V gene: TRBV29-1; J gene: TRBJ2-5; clone size: -; D gene: -; CDR3 DNA: TGCAGCGTCGGTGCCTTCGTCGAAGAGACCCAGTACTTC; CDR3 protein: CSVGAFVEETQYF
V gene: TRBV7-2; J gene: TRBJ1-2; clone size: -; D gene: -; CDR3 DNA: TGTGCCAGCAGCCAATCGGACAGAAACTATGGCTACACCTTC; CDR3 protein: CASSQSDRNYGYTF
V gene: TRBV11-2; J gene: TRBJ2-2; clone size: few; D gene: TRBD2; CDR3 DNA: TGTGCCAGCAGCTCGGGACTAGGGGGGATCGGGGAGCTGTTTTTT; CDR3 protein: CASSSGLGGIGELFF
V gene: TRBV19; J gene: TRBJ1-6; clone size: -; D gene: -; CDR3 DNA: TGTGCCAGTAGTATATCCCGGAATTCACCCCTCCACTTT; CDR3 protein: CASSISRNSPLHF
V gene: TRBV4-3; J gene: TRBJ2-5; clone size: -; D gene: -; CDR3 DNA: TGCGCCAGCAGCCAAGAGCTGAACAGGGAAGAGACCCAGTACTTC; CDR3 protein: CASSQELNREETQYF
V gene: TRBV4-2; J gene: TRBJ2-3; clone size: -; D gene: -; CDR3 DNA: TGTGCCAGCAGAAACTTGGGCGGGGCGAGCACAGATACGCAGTATTTT; CDR3 protein: CASRNLGGASTDTQYF
V gene: TRBV19; J gene: TRBJ1-4; clone size: -; D gene: -; CDR3 DNA: TGTGCCAGTAAAGAGGACCGGGGAAAACTGTTTTTT; CDR3 protein: CASKEDRGKLFF
V gene: TRBV4-2; J gene: TRBJ1-6; clone size: -; D gene: -; CDR3 DNA: TGTGCCAGCAGCCAAGATGGCTCACCCCTCCACTTT; CDR3 protein: CASSQDGSPLHF
V gene: TRBV30; J gene: TRBJ2-7; clone size: -; D gene: TRBD2; CDR3 DNA: TGTGCCTTAAAACTAGCGGGAAAGGGAGAGCAGTACTTC; CDR3 protein: CALKLAGKGEQYF
V gene: TRBV10-3; J gene: TRBJ2-6; clone size: -; D gene: -; CDR3 DNA: TGTGCCATCAGCGACACAGACAGGCCCCTTTCTGGGGCCAACGTCCTGACTTTC; CDR3 protein: CAISDTDRPLSGANVLTF
V gene: TRBV5-1; J gene: TRBJ2-7; clone size: -; D gene: -; CDR3 DNA: TGCGCCAGCAGCACCGCGACAGGTCCCCTCACCTACGAGCAGTACTTC; CDR3 protein: CASSTATGPLTYEQYF
V gene: TRBV19; J gene: TRBJ2-1; clone size: -; D gene: TRBD2; CDR3 DNA: TGTGCCAGTAGTCTCATAGCGGGAGGGGCCTACAATGAGCAGTTCTTC; CDR3 protein: CASSLIAGGAYNEQFF
V gene: TRBV25-1; J gene: TRBJ2-5; clone size: -; D gene: TRBD1; CDR3 DNA: TGTGCCAGCAGTGTGGGGACAGGGGCGGGAGAGACCCAGTACTTC; CDR3 protein: CASSVGTGAGETQYF
V gene: TRBV13; J gene: TRBJ2-4; clone size: -; D gene: TRBD1; CDR3 DNA: TGTGCCAGCAGCTACACGACGACAGGGCTAGCCAAAAACATTCAGTACTTC; CDR3 protein: CASSYTTTGLAKNIQYF
V gene: TRBV6-1; J gene: TRBJ1-1; clone size: few; D gene: -; CDR3 DNA: TGTGCCAGCAGTGATTCAGGGAACACTGAAGCTTTCTTT; CDR3 protein: CASSDSGNTEAFF
V gene: TRBV4-1; J gene: TRBJ2-1; clone size: -; D gene: TRBD2; CDR3 DNA: TGCGCCAGCAGCCGAAGGACTAGCGGGACCTACAATGAGCAGTTCTTC; CDR3 protein: CASSRRTSGTYNEQFF
V gene: TRBV27; J gene: TRBJ2-2; clone size: -; D gene: -; CDR3 DNA: TGTGCCAGCAGTTCCTGGACTCTGAACACCGGGGAGCTGTTTTTT; CDR3 protein: CASSSWTLNTGELFF
V gene: TRBV5-5; J gene: TRBJ2-5; clone size: once; D gene: TRBD2; CDR3 DNA: TGTGCCAGCAGCGATAGCGGGGCGTACCAAGAGACCCAGTACTTC; CDR3 protein: CASSDSGAYQETQYF
V gene: TRBV28; J gene: TRBJ1-4; clone size: -; D gene: -; CDR3 DNA: TGTGCCAGCAGACTTGACAGGAGCTATGAAAAACTGTTTTTT; CDR3 protein: CASRLDRSYEKLFF
V gene: TRBV28; J gene: TRBJ2-1; clone size: -; D gene: -; CDR3 DNA: TGTGCCAGCAGCCTCCCCGAGTTTGGCAGGAATGAGCAGTTCTTC; CDR3 protein: CASSLPEFGRNEQFF
V gene: TRBV4-3; J gene: TRBJ1-6; clone size: -; D gene: -; CDR3 DNA: TGCGCCAGCAGCCAAGATTTAGGGGAGGGAGCTTCACCCCTCCACTTT; CDR3 protein: CASSQDLGEGASPLHF
V gene: TRBV7-9; J gene: TRBJ1-3; clone size: -; D gene: -; CDR3 DNA: TGTGCCAGCAGTCAGGGTTATGGCCTCGCCTCTGGAAACACCATATATTTT; CDR3 protein: CASSQGYGLASGNTIYF
V gene: TRBV6-4; J gene: TRBJ2-5; clone size: -; D gene: -; CDR3 DNA: TGTGCCAGCAGTGACTCGGGGCTCTCCCGACGGGAGACCCAGTACTTC; CDR3 protein: CASSDSGLSRRETQYF
V gene: TRBV6-6; J gene: TRBJ1-6; clone size: -; D gene: TRBD1; CDR3 DNA: TGTGCCAGCAGTTCGGACAGGGTAGTTAATTCCCCCCTCCACTTT; CDR3 protein: CASSSDRVVNSPLHF
V gene: TRBV4-3; J gene: TRBJ2-5; clone size: -; D gene: TRBD1; CDR3 DNA: TGCGCCAGCAGCCCCCTGGACAGGCAAGAGACCCAGTACTTC; CDR3 protein: CASSPLDRQETQYF
V gene: TRBV29-1; J gene: TRBJ2-2; clone size: -; D gene: TRBD1; CDR3 DNA: TGCAGCGTTGTGAGACAGGGGGCCGGGGAGCTGTTTTTT; CDR3 protein: CSVVRQGAGELFF
V gene: TRBV5-1; J gene: TRBJ2-3; clone size: -; D gene: TRBD2; CDR3 DNA: TGCGCCAGCTTCTTGACTAGCGGGGCCTACACAGATACGCAGTATTTT; CDR3 protein: CASFLTSGAYTDTQYF
V gene: TRBV4-1; J gene: TRBJ2-5; clone size: -; D gene: TRBD2; CDR3 DNA: TGCGCCAGCAGCCAAGATTGGATTAGCGGGAGGGAAGAGACCCAGTACTTC; CDR3 protein: CASSQDWISGREETQYF